The 19 T cell receptor beta chains below all came from one sample that was sequenced in a study of PD-1 blockade in mismatch repair-deficient tumors. Their antigens are not known. Using immunoSEQ multiplex PCR, the repertoire was profiled, and TCRdb retains in-frame clones only, with some absent. The table records more than 13,000 clones, approximately 90% of them present only once. Time point indicated: identical roughly 10-day culture without peptide (control). Specimen: cells cultured in vitro, collected from a patient treated with pembrolizumab. The receptors originated from an adult with mismatch repair-deficient cancer.

J is TRBJ1-1 and V is TRBV18, with D perhaps matching TRBD1 (5 bases). The CDR3 is 15 residues long. Per germline, CDR1 KGHSH and CDR2 LQKENI. V lost 3 bases and J lost 1, with 12 bases in between. CDR3 in amino acids: CASSPRKTENTEAFF. The CDR3 nucleotides are TGTGCCAGCTCACCGCGAAAGACAGAGAACACTGAAGCTTTCTTT.

The chain couples TRBV5-5 to TRBJ2-7; no clear D gene. The CDR3 consists of 14 residues. Germline V gene lookup returns CDR1 SGHKS and CDR2 YYEKEE (reference sequence). V lost 0 bases to trimming and J lost 0 bases, with 7 bases between them. The CDR3 loop reads CASSLVANSYEQYF. The CDR3 DNA reads TGTGCCAGCAGCTTGGTGGCTAACTCCTACGAGCAGTACTTC.

The V and J genes are TRBV28 and TRBJ1-2; D might be TRBD1 (5 bases). Trimming took off 2 bases at V and 4 bases at J, with 14 bases between the two ends. CDR1 and CDR2 from the germline V gene are MDHEN and SYDVKM. The CDR3 is made up of 15 amino acids. CDR3 bases: TGTGCCAGCAGTTTAGCTGGCCAGGGAGGCTATGGCTACACCTTC. This sequence encodes CASSLAGQGGYGYTF.

This clone was observed a few times. The chain uses TRBV7-6 and TRBJ2-5, with D possibly being TRBD1 (5 bases). This CDR3 is 14 amino acids long. Germline V gene sequence: CDR1 SGHVS, CDR2 FNYEAQ. V was pared by 1 base and J by 7 bases, with 13 bases between. The CDR3 here is CASSLGRGRRTQYF. CDR3 nucleotides: TGTGCCAGCAGCTTAGGAAGGGGTCGAAGGACCCAGTACTTC.

This clone was observed once. This chain connects TRBV11-2 to TRBJ2-6; D unclear. CDR1 SGHAT and CDR2 FQNNGV come from the germline V gene. V was shortened by 0 bases and J by 0 bases, with 12 bases between the two germline ends. The CDR3 totals 18 residues. CDR3 protein: CASSLDAAGSSGANVLTF. The CDR3 DNA reads as TGTGCCAGCAGCTTAGATGCAGCCGGTAGCTCTGGGGCCAACGTCCTGACTTTC.

The chain combines TRBV7-6 with TRBJ2-5, with D unclear. Per germline, CDR1 SGHVS and CDR2 FNYEAQ. The CDR3 covers 14 residues. Between the trimmed V and J ends, which lost 1 base and 2 bases, there was a span of 8 bases. CDR3 DNA: TGTGCCAGCAGCTTAGTCACAGTACAAGAGACCCAGTACTTC. It codes for CASSLVTVQETQYF.

The chain couples TRBV28 to TRBJ1-3; 7 nucleotides line up with TRBD1. This CDR3 is 14 amino acids long. Germline-derived CDR1 and CDR2 are MDHEN and SYDVKM. V was clipped by 6 bases and J by 3 bases; unmatched bases: 5. The CDR3 DNA reads as TGTGCCAGCAGATCCGACAGGGTTGGAAACACCATATATTTT. Amino acid sequence: CASRSDRVGNTIYF.

The gene calls are TRBV11-3 and TRBJ1-5; D not resolved. Trimming took 0 bases from V and 6 from J, leaving 6 bases between them. This CDR3 has 13 amino acids. Germline V gives CDR1 SGHNT, CDR2 YENEEA. CDR3 DNA sequence: TGTGCCAGCAGCTTAGATTACAGTCAGCCCCAGCATTTT. This sequence encodes CASSLDYSQPQHF.

V is TRBV18 and J is TRBJ1-3; D is ambiguous. Germline V gene data show CDR1 as KGHSH and CDR2 as LQKENI. Trimming took off 3 bases at V and 7 bases at J, with 16 bases between the two ends. The CDR3 runs to 15 residues. The CDR3 DNA follows: TGTGCCAGCTCACCGGGGATGGCTCGGAGGAACACCATATATTTT. Translated, it gives CASSPGMARRNTIYF.

The V gene is TRBV28, the J gene TRBJ1-5, with D tentatively TRBD1 (6 bases). Trimming took 8 bases from V and 4 from J, leaving 27 bases between them. Germline V gene sequence: CDR1 MDHEN, CDR2 SYDVKM. The CDR3 spans 18 residues. Here the CDR3 reads CASALTRNGGAENQPQHF. In DNA form, the CDR3 reads TGTGCCAGCGCCCTTACGAGGAACGGGGGCGCCGAAAATCAGCCCCAGCATTTT.

The V gene is TRBV5-1, the J gene TRBJ1-2; 10 nucleotides align to TRBD1. This CDR3 has 14 residues. CDR1 is SGHRS and CDR2 is YFSETQ in the germline V gene. The junction had 6 bases not matched to a gene; V was cut back by 3 bases and J by 7 bases. The CDR3 region has the DNA TGCGCCAGCAGCTCCGGGACAGGGGAGGTTGGCTACACCTTC. Protein: CASSSGTGEVGYTF.

The J gene is TRBJ2-1, the V gene TRBV30; TRBD2 is a possible D gene (6 bases). The length of the CDR3 is 13 residues. The V end was cut by 8 bases, the J end by 7 bases, with 18 bases between. Germline V gene data show CDR1 as GTSNPN and CDR2 as SVGIG (reference sequence). The CDR3 DNA sequence: TGTGCCACCCCAAGCCGGACTACAAATGAGCAGTTCTTC. Its protein product is CATPSRTTNEQFF.

V usage is TRBV7-6 and J usage is TRBJ1-1; D is undetermined. Trimming removed 1 base at V and 1 base at J, with 7 bases between. This CDR3 has 14 amino acids. The germline gives CDR1 SGHVS, CDR2 FNYEAQ. CDR3 sequence: CASSLGLTNTEAFF. The CDR3 DNA reads as TGTGCCAGCAGCTTAGGTCTCACGAACACTGAAGCTTTCTTT.

As regards this clone: Other DNA sequences within the sample encode an identical CDR3. CDR3 nucleotide sequence: TGTGCCACCAGACTAGCGGGAGGGTCTGAGCAGTTCTTC. This sequence encodes CATRLAGGSEQFF. The gene calls are TRBV28 and TRBJ2-1; 14 nucleotides align to TRBD2. V shed 10 bases, J shed 9 bases, and the junction held 5 bases outside the gene matches. CDR3 length: 13 residues. Per germline, CDR1 MDHEN and CDR2 SYDVKM.

The gene calls are TRBV27 and TRBJ1-1; D remains unclear. The V gene's germline CDR1 is MNHEY and CDR2 SMNVEV (reference sequence). This CDR3 has 13 amino acids. V was shortened by 3 bases and J by 1 base, with 6 bases between the two germline ends. As DNA, the CDR3 is TGTGCCAGCAGTTTCGGAGGGAACACTGAAGCTTTCTTT. Translation: CASSFGGNTEAFF.

The chain uses TRBV28 and TRBJ1-1, with D possibly being TRBD1 (6 bases). CDR3 size: 14 residues. Germline V CDR1 and CDR2: MDHEN, SYDVKM. Trimming left V 2 bases short and J 5 bases short, with 12 bases between. CDR3 nucleotide sequence: TGTGCCAGCAGTTTAGGACAGCTTTTTACTGAAGCTTTCTTT. Its translation: CASSLGQLFTEAFF.

This clone is labeled medium-sized (0.01 to 0.1%). The chain joins TRBV6-5 to TRBJ2-7; TRBD2 might be the D (5 bases). CDR1 and CDR2 from the germline V gene are MNHEY and SVGAGI. The CDR3 spans 13 residues. The germline V and J ends were trimmed by 6 bases and 0 bases, with 9 bases remaining between them. Written as DNA, the CDR3 is TGTGCCAGCAGACACCGGGACTCCTACGAGCAGTACTTC. Its translation is CASRHRDSYEQYF.

The chain employs TRBV4-1 and TRBJ2-3; TRBD2 aligns across 7 bases. J lost 0 bases, V lost 3 bases, and 12 bases had no gene match. CDR3 length: 18 residues. CDR1 and CDR2 (germline): MGHRA, YSYEKL. Here the CDR3 reads CASSHPRMAGVSTDTQYF. In DNA, the CDR3 is TGCGCCAGCAGCCACCCCCGGATGGCGGGAGTTAGCACAGATACGCAGTATTTT.

V usage is TRBV7-2 and J usage is TRBJ2-3; D remains ambiguous. V lost 1 base and J 2 bases, leaving 7 bases between the germline ends. The CDR3 spans 14 residues. Germline loops: CDR1 SGHTA, CDR2 FQGNSA. The CDR3 is CASSLGQVTDTQYF. The CDR3 DNA reads TGTGCCAGCAGCTTAGGGCAGGTCACAGATACGCAGTATTTT. Variable domain in full (rest from reference TRBV7-2 and TRBJ2-3): GAGVSQSPSNKVTEKGKDVELRCDPISGHTALYWYRQSLGQGLEFLIYFQGNSAPDKSGLPSDRFSAERTGGSVSTLTIQRTQQEDSAVYLCASSLGQVTDTQYFGPGTRLTVL.